This entry lists 6 T cell receptor beta chains sequenced from one sample in a study of T cell responses to AZD1222 COVID-19 vaccine. Here immunoSEQ multiplex PCR was the method, and the copy in TCRdb shows in-frame clones only, minus some. The table includes around 140,000 clones, just over 85% detected once. Sample: peripheral blood, taken on day 0 of AZD1222 vaccination. These receptor sequences come from an adult in good health.

The chain couples TRBV18 to TRBJ1-3, with D possibly being TRBD1 (5 bases). Germline V CDR1 and CDR2: KGHSH, LQKENI. The CDR3 consists of 15 residues. Trimming stripped 4 bases from V and 0 bases from J, with 10 bases between. CDR3 sequence: CASSQGINSGNTIYF. CDR3 nucleotides: TGTGCCAGCTCACAGGGGATCAACTCTGGAAACACCATATATTTT.

DNA for the CDR3: TGTGCCAGCAGCCAAGGGGGACTTCAAAATTCACCCCTCCACTTT. Amino acids: CASSQGGLQNSPLHF. V and J are TRBV3-1 (or the pseudogene TRBV3-2) and TRBJ1-6; D perhaps matches TRBD1 (5 bases). Trimming removed 1 base from V and 7 bases from J, with 11 bases in between. Germline loops: CDR1 LGHDT, CDR2 YNNKEL (reference sequence). The CDR3 has 15 residues.

V gene TRBV28 combines with J gene TRBJ2-1, with TRBD1 matching over 9 bases. After removal of 1 base from V and 7 bases from J, the junction contained 5 bases not matched to a gene. The CDR3 loop spans 15 amino acids. Germline CDR1 is MDHEN and CDR2 is SYDVKM. The CDR3 DNA sequence: TGTGCCAGCAGTTTATACAGGGGGCTAAGGAATGAGCAGTTCTTC. This codes for CASSLYRGLRNEQFF. The variable domain in full, completed from reference TRBV28 and TRBJ2-1, reads DVKVTQSSRYLVKRTGEKVFLECVQDMDHENMFWYRQDPGLGLRLIYFSYDVKMKEKGDIPEGYSVSREKKERFSLILESASTNQTSMYLCASSLYRGLRNEQFFGPGTRLTVL.

The J gene is TRBJ1-2, the V gene TRBV7-9, with TRBD1 identical over 9 bases. The CDR3 has 11 residues. Germline assignment: CDR1 SEHNR and CDR2 FQNEAQ (reference sequence). V trimming: 8 bases; J trimming: 7 bases; junction bases outside the gene matches: 2. CDR3 in amino acids: CASRTGVGYTF. The CDR3 DNA follows: TGTGCCAGCCGGACAGGGGTTGGCTACACCTTC.

The rearrangement uses TRBV5-4 and TRBJ2-7, with a weak D call TRBD2 (6 bases). The CDR3 has 14 residues. V shed 2 bases and J shed 2 bases, with 11 bases lying between them. Germline V CDR1 and CDR2: SGHNT, YYREEE (reference sequence). The CDR3 spells CASSFGGETYEQYF. CDR3 bases: TGTGCCAGCAGCTTTGGCGGGGAGACCTACGAGCAGTACTTC.

The chain couples TRBV11-3 to TRBJ2-1; D tentatively fits TRBD1 or TRBD2 (5 bases each). The germline gives CDR1 SGHNT, CDR2 YENEEA. The CDR3 has 14 amino acids. V lost 1 base and J lost 10, with 14 bases in between. In DNA form, the CDR3 reads TGTGCCAGCAGCTTAGTCGGGACCGGCGGAGAGCAGTTCTTC. As protein: CASSLVGTGGEQFF.